Below are 20 T cell receptor beta chains sequenced from a single sample in a study of T-cell reconstitution after alpha-beta-depleted transplantation in children. Unique molecular identifiers were incorporated during preparation of the TCRbeta library. TCRdb ran MiXCR on the PCR reads and lists one entry per CDR3 protein. Of about 540,000 distinct CDR3 sequences in the sample, approximately 20% were seen once. Sequenced here: PBMCs from the stem cell graft donor, sampled from the stem cell graft. Receptors were obtained from a human donor who donated a stem cell graft to a child with acute lymphoblastic leukemia.

V is TRBV5-6 and J is TRBJ1-2, with TRBD1 as a possible D gene (6 bases). V lost 3 bases to trimming and J lost 4 bases, with 10 bases between them. This CDR3 has 13 amino acids. CDR1 and CDR2 from the germline V gene are SGHDT and YYEEEE. The CDR3 sequence: CASSSDSSYGYTF. The CDR3 nucleotides read TGTGCCAGCAGCTCGGACAGTTCCTATGGCTACACCTTC.

The V and J genes are TRBV5-1 and TRBJ2-1; D is unclear. Germline V gene data show CDR1 as SGHRS and CDR2 as YFSETQ. With 0 bases removed from V and 8 bases from J, the gap between germline ends came to 9 bases. The CDR3 extends over 13 amino acids. The CDR3 is CASSLAFEDEQFF. DNA of the CDR3: TGCGCCAGCAGCTTGGCCTTTGAAGATGAGCAGTTCTTC.

J is TRBJ2-3 and V is TRBV5-1; 11 positions match TRBD1. The length of the CDR3 is 18 residues. Germline V gene sequence: CDR1 SGHRS, CDR2 YFSETQ. The V and J ends lost 5 bases and 4 bases, in that order; junction bases with no gene match: 15. The CDR3 sequence: CASRDRGRITSHADTQYF. CDR3 DNA sequence: TGCGCCAGCAGGGACAGGGGGCGGATTACCAGTCATGCAGATACGCAGTATTTT.

J is TRBJ2-4 and V is TRBV12-3 or TRBV12-4, with TRBD2 identical over 7 bases. The CDR3 covers 13 residues. V lost 5 bases, J lost 5 bases, and 3 bases stayed unmatched. The CDR3 sequence is CASSRLAENIQYF. CDR3 sequence (DNA): TGTGCCAGCAGTCGGCTAGCGGAAAACATTCAGTACTTC.

This sequence joins TRBV13 and TRBJ1-1; tentative D call: TRBD1 (5 bases). CDR1 PRHDT and CDR2 FYEKMQ come from the germline V gene (reference sequence). The V gene lost 4 bases and the J gene lost 7 bases, with 19 bases spanning the gap. This CDR3 spans 15 amino acids. CDR3 sequence: CASSSGLRGGDEAFF. DNA of the CDR3: TGTGCCAGCAGCTCCGGATTAAGGGGAGGGGATGAAGCTTTCTTT.

The CDR3 loop is CASSPLYNEQFF. The CDR3 nucleotides are TGCGCCAGCAGCCCCCTCTACAATGAGCAGTTCTTC. The gene calls are TRBV5-1 and TRBJ2-1; no reliable D call. Germline assignment: CDR1 SGHRS and CDR2 YFSETQ. V gave up 4 bases and J gave up 3 bases, with 5 bases separating them. The CDR3 contains 12 residues.

CDR3 in DNA: TGTGCCAGCGAGACTAGCGGGACCTACGAGCAGTACTTC. This encodes CASETSGTYEQYF. This chain links TRBV12-3 or TRBV12-4 with TRBJ2-7, with TRBD2 identical over 11 bases. The CDR3 spans 13 residues. With V trimmed by 8 bases and J by 2 bases, 2 bases remained unmatched.

This sequence joins TRBV29-1 and TRBJ1-1; TRBD1 agrees at 7 bases. CDR1 SQVTM and CDR2 ANQGSEA come from the germline V gene. The CDR3 totals 15 residues. Germline trimming cut 0 bases from V and 5 bases from J; bases unmatched to any gene: 9. Here the CDR3 reads CSVEDPEGGRTEAFF. The CDR3 DNA follows: TGCAGCGTTGAAGATCCGGAAGGGGGCAGGACTGAAGCTTTCTTT.

In this sample, this clonotype turned up once. The CDR3 is CASSLDLTVEQTLRNEQYF. The CDR3 bases are TGTGCCAGCAGCTTAGATCTTACTGTGGAACAGACTCTCCGGAACGAGCAGTACTTC. J is TRBJ2-7 and V is TRBV11-2, with unresolved D. This CDR3 region has 19 residues. CDR1 and CDR2 from the germline V gene are SGHAT and FQNNGV. Trimming stripped 0 bases from V and 5 bases from J, with 26 bases between.

The chain recombines TRBV6-2 or TRBV6-3 with TRBJ2-1, with D perhaps matching TRBD2 (6 bases). Trimming took 11 bases from V and 1 from J, leaving 15 bases between them. Per germline, CDR1 MNHEY and CDR2 SVGEGT. CDR3 length equals 14 residues. This chain's CDR3 is CAVISGVSYNEQFF. The CDR3 nucleotides are TGTGCCGTCATTTCGGGAGTTTCCTACAATGAGCAGTTCTTC.

The chain carries TRBV7-9 and TRBJ1-4; a weak D match, TRBD1 (5 bases). Trimming stripped 0 bases from V and 6 bases from J, with 8 bases between. The CDR3 sequence is 14 residues long. Germline CDR1 is SEHNR and CDR2 is FQNEAQ (reference sequence). CDR3 sequence reads: CASSLAGGYEKLFF. In nucleotides, the CDR3 is TGTGCCAGCAGCTTAGCGGGGGGATATGAAAAACTGTTTTTT. Together with reference TRBV7-9 and TRBJ1-4, the CDR3 gives the full variable domain: DTGVSQNPRHKITKRGQNVTFRCDPISEHNRLYWYRQTLGQGPEFLTYFQNEAQLEKSRLLSDRFSAERPKGSFSTLEIQRTEQGDSAMYLCASSLAGGYEKLFFGSGTQLSVL.

The rearrangement links TRBV3-1 to TRBJ2-7; 7 nucleotides match TRBD2. The CDR3 has 15 amino acids. The junction had 6 bases not matched to a gene; V was cut back by 0 bases and J by 4 bases. The germline V gene has CDR1 LGHDT and CDR2 YNNKEL (reference sequence). CDR3 DNA sequence: TGTGCCAGCAGCCAAGAGGCGGGAGCGATGTACGAGCAGTACTTC. Residues: CASSQEAGAMYEQYF.

This clonotype was found many times. This chain uses TRBV7-9 with TRBJ1-3; D perhaps matches TRBD1 (5 bases). V lost 2 bases and J 1 base, leaving 15 bases between the germline ends. The CDR3 consists of 17 residues. The germline V gene encodes CDR1 SEHNR and CDR2 FQNEAQ (reference sequence). CDR3 protein: CASSLRDLYSSGNTIYF. CDR3 coding DNA: TGTGCCAGCAGCTTAAGGGACCTTTACAGTTCTGGAAACACCATATATTTT.

This clonotype has just a few counts. V is TRBV9 and J is TRBJ2-1; 13 nucleotides align to TRBD2. From germline, CDR1 is SGDLS and CDR2 YYNGEE. The CDR3 has 19 residues. Trimming removed 0 bases from V and 1 base from J; junction bases left unmatched: 7. The CDR3 bases are TGTGCCAGCAGCGTAGCCGGGACTAGCGGGGTAAATTCCTACAATGAGCAGTTCTTC. Translating gives CASSVAGTSGVNSYNEQFF.

The rearrangement joins TRBV12-3 or TRBV12-4 to TRBJ2-1, with D possibly being TRBD1 (7 bases). The CDR3 loop spans 15 amino acids. V was cut by 7 bases and J by 1 base, with 14 bases left in between. This chain's CDR3 is CASTIQGRSYNEQFF. The CDR3 DNA is TGTGCCAGCACCATACAGGGGAGGTCCTACAATGAGCAGTTCTTC.

The chain combines TRBV4-1 with TRBJ2-7; D remains ambiguous. CDR3 length: 14 amino acids. The germline V gene encodes CDR1 MGHRA and CDR2 YSYEKL. Trimming shortened V by 0 bases and J by 3 bases, and 9 bases separated the two germline ends. The DNA for the CDR3 is TGCGCCAGCAGCCAAGATCTACAGTTCTACGAGCAGTACTTC. Translated: CASSQDLQFYEQYF.

The V and J genes are TRBV20-1 and TRBJ2-7; D could derive from TRBD1 or TRBD2 (5 bases each). CDR1 DFQATT and CDR2 SNEGSKA come from the germline V gene (reference sequence). The V end was cut by 5 bases, the J end by 6 bases, with 11 bases between. CDR3 length: 11 amino acids. The CDR3 DNA is TGCAGTGCTTCACCCGGGGCCGAGCAGTACTTC. Translation gives CSASPGAEQYF.

The gene calls are TRBV9 and TRBJ1-2; TRBD1 might be the D (5 bases). V dropped 0 bases and J dropped 1 base, with 10 bases sitting between them. The CDR3 runs 15 residues. Per the germline V gene, CDR1 is SGDLS and CDR2 is YYNGEE. CDR3 amino acids: CASSVAVGGNYGYTF. CDR3 DNA: TGTGCCAGCAGCGTAGCGGTCGGGGGTAACTATGGCTACACCTTC.

The chain's CDR3 is CASRAGTYYEQYF. CDR3 bases: TGTGCCAGCAGGGCAGGGACCTACTACGAGCAGTACTTC. V and J are TRBV27 and TRBJ2-7; either TRBD1 or TRBD2 may supply D (5 bases each). Germline V gene data show CDR1 as MNHEY and CDR2 as SMNVEV (reference sequence). The germline V and J ends were trimmed by 6 bases and 3 bases, with 12 bases remaining between them. This CDR3 spans 13 amino acids.

The chain joins TRBV10-3 to TRBJ2-1, with 11 bases fitting TRBD1. Germline lookup yields CDR1 ENHRY and CDR2 SYGVKD. V lost 3 bases and J lost 10; bases outside the gene matches: 14. This CDR3 region has 17 residues. DNA for the CDR3: TGTGCCATCAGTGAAACCATCGGACAGGGGGCCTCTACGGAGCAGTTCTTC. Translated, it gives CAISETIGQGASTEQFF.